This TCR beta chain is drawn from a study of blood T cell repertoires in COVID-19. Study overall: Researchers got acute and convalescent COVID-19 samples from the United States, Italy and Spain. Sources were T cells, B-cell-depleted T cells, or PBMCs; the material itself was cDNA or gDNA.

Study processing details: It was from reference gene primer amplification that nucleated cell counts were estimated. Libraries were prepared by immunoSEQ multiplex PCR; TCRdb keeps only in-frame clonotypes and omits some of them. V and J calls and clone size are as listed in that table; D and trimming were resolved from the DNA. The table records under 350,000 clones, around four fifths of them present only once. CDR1 and CDR2 (germline): SGHTA, FQGNSA. The CDR3 covers 17 residues. The trim removed 2 bases at V and 6 bases at J, leaving 4 bases unmatched. This receptor was identified in a man in his sixties who had recovered from COVID-19. The chain links TRBV7-2 to TRBJ2-1; 16 nucleotides agree with TRBD2. The sample consisted of peripheral blood. In DNA, the CDR3 is TGTGCCAGCAGCTTACCCGGGACTAGCGGGAGGGCCAATGAGCAGTTCTTC. Its protein product is CASSLPGTSGRANEQFF.